This TCR beta chain was observed in a study of shared T cell receptors in the human thymus. V shed 1 base and J shed 2 bases, with 12 bases lying between them. The CDR3 runs to 16 residues. The germline V gene has CDR1 MGHRA and CDR2 YSYEKL. TCRdb's table, derived via immunoSEQ multiplex PCR, lists solely in-frame clones and lacks some. The sample holds about 380,000 clones, 95% seen once. The chain has TRBV4-1 and TRBJ1-3; perhaps TRBD1 as D (6 bases). This TCR derives from a human donor. The sequenced sample consisted of thymocytes. This CDR3 reads CASSQGPGETGNTIYF. CDR3 coding DNA: TGCGCCAGCAGCCAAGGTCCAGGGGAAACTGGAAACACCATATATTTT.